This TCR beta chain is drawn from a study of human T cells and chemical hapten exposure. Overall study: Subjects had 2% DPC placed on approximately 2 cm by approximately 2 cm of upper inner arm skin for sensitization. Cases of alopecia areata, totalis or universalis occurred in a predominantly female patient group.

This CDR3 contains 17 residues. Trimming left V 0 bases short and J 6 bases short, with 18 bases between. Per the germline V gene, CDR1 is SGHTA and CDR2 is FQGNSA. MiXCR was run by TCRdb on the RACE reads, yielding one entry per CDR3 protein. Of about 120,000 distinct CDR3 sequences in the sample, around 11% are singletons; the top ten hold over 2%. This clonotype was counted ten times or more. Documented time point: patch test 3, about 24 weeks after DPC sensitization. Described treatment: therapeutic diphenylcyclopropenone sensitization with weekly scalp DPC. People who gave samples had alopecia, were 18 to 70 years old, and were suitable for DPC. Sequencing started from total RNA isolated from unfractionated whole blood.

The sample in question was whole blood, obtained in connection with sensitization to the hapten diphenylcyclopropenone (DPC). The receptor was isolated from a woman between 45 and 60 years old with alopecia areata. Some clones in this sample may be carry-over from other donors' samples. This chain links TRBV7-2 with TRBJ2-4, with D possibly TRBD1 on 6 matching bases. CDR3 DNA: TGTGCCAGCAGCTTAGCCCCAGGGGCGGATACAGCAAACATTCAGTACTTC. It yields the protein CASSLAPGADTANIQYF.